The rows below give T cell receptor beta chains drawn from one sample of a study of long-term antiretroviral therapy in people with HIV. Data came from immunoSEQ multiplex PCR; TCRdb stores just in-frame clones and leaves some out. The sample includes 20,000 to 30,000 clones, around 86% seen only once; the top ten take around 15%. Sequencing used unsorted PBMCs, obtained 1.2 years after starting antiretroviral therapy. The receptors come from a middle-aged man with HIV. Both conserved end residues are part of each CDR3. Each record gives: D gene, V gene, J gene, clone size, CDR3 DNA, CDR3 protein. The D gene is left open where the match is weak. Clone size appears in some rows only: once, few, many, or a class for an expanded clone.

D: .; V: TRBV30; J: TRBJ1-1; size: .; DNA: TGTGCCTGGAGTCCCCGAATGGGAGGAGCTTTCTTT; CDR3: CAWSPRMGGAFF
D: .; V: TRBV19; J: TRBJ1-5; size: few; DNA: TGTGCCAGTAGTATACCGGGCCGGGGGAGCAATCAGCCCCAGCATTTT; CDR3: CASSIPGRGSNQPQHF
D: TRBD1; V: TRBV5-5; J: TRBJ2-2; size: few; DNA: TGTGCCAGCAGCTTCGGGACAGCGAACACCGGGGAGCTGTTTTTT; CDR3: CASSFGTANTGELFF
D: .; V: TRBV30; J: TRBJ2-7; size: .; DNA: TGTGCCTGGAGTGTAGAGGTTCAGTCCAGCACCTACGAGCAGTACTTC; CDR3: CAWSVEVQSSTYEQYF
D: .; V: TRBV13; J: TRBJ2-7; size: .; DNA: TGTGCCAGCAGCCCGAAGGGAGGCTACGAGCAGTACTTC; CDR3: CASSPKGGYEQYF
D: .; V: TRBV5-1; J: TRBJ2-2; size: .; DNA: TGCGCCAGCAGCTGGACAGAAGCCGGGGAGCTGTTTTTT; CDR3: CASSWTEAGELFF
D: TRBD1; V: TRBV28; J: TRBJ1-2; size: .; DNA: TGTGCCAGCAGTACCGGGACAGCATATGGCTACACCTTC; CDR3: CASSTGTAYGYTF
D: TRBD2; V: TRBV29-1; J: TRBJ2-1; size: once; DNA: TGCAGCATAAACAGCGGGGGGAACCTATACAATGAGCAGTTCTTC; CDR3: CSINSGGNLYNEQFF
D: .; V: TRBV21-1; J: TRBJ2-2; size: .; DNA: TGTGCCAGCAGCAAAGGAGCTTGTAGCCCCAACACCGGGGAGCTGTTTTTT; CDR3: CASSKGACSPNTGELFF
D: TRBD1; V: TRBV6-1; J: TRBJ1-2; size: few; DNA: TGTGCCAGCAGTGAATATGGGACAGGGTCATATGGCTACACCTTC; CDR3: CASSEYGTGSYGYTF
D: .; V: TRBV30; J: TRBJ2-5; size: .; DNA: TGTGCCTGGACCCAGAAAGGGGCGGAGACCCAGTACTTC; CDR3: CAWTQKGAETQYF
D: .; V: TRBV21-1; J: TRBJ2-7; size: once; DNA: TGTGCCAGCAGCAATAGGGGCTACGAGCAGTACTTC; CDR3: CASSNRGYEQYF
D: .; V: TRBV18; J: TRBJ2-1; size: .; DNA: TGTGCCAGCTCACCCCGGCAGGGCGGGATCTCCTACAATGAGCAGTTCTTC; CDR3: CASSPRQGGISYNEQFF
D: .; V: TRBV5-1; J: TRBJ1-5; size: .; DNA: TGCGCCAGCAGCCCCGGGACGCATAGCAATCAGCCCCAGCATTTT; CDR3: CASSPGTHSNQPQHF
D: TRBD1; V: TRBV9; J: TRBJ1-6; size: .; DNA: TGTGCCAGCAGCGTAGCAGGACAGGGGTCGGGTTCACCCCTCCACTTT; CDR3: CASSVAGQGSGSPLHF
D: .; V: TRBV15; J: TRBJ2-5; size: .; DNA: TGTGCCACCAGCAGGCGGGGCCAAGAGACCCAGTACTTC; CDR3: CATSRRGQETQYF
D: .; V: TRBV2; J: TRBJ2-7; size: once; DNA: TGTGCCAGCAGTAGTACCGTAACCTACGAGCAGTACTTC; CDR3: CASSSTVTYEQYF
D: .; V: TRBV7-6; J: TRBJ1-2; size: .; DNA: TGTGCCAGCAGCTTAGAGTCAGGCCAAGCTAACTATGGCTACACCTTC; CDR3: CASSLESGQANYGYTF
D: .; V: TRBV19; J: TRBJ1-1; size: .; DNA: TGTGCCAGTAGTGAGGGTGAAGCTTTCTTT; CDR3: CASSEGEAFF
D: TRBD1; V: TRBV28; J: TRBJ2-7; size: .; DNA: TGTGCCAGCAGTTTAGGGACAGGGCTCTACGAGCAGTACTTC; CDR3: CASSLGTGLYEQYF
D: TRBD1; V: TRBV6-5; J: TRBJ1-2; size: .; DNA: TGTGCCAGCAGGAAAGACAGGGGCTTTGCTTATGGCTACACCTTC; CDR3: CASRKDRGFAYGYTF
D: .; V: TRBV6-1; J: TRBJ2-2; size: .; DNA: TGTGCCACCCACAGGGAAACCGGGGAGCTGTTTTTT; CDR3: CATHRETGELFF
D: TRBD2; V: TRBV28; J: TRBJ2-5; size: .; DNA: TGTGCCAGCAGTTTAACCGTCGCTAGCGGGGGGGACCTTCAAGAGACCCAGTACTTC; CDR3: CASSLTVASGGDLQETQYF
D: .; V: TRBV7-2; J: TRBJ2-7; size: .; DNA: TGTGCCAGCAGCTTATTTCCAAACGAGCAGTACTTC; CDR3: CASSLFPNEQYF
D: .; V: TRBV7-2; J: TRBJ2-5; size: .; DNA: TGTGCCAGCAGCAACGGAGGGGCATATCGGCAAGAGACCCAGTACTTC; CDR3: CASSNGGAYRQETQYF
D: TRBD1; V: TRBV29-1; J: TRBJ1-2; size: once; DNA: TGCAGCGTTGAAGGTTCGCCGGGACAGGGGAACTATGGCTACACCTTC; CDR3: CSVEGSPGQGNYGYTF
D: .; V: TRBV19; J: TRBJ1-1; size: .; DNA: TGTGCCAGTAGTATTGGGGCAGGGAACACTGAAGCTTTCTTT; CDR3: CASSIGAGNTEAFF
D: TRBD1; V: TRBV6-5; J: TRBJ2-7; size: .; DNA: TGTGCCAGCAGTTACCGAGCAGGGGGCTACGAGCAGTACTTC; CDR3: CASSYRAGGYEQYF
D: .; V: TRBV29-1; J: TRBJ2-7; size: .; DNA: TGCAGCGTTCAACAGGGATACGAGCAGTACTTC; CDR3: CSVQQGYEQYF
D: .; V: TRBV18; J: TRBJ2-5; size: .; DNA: TGTGCCAGCTCTCACCAGGGGCCACAGGGAGAGACCCAGTACTTC; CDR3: CASSHQGPQGETQYF
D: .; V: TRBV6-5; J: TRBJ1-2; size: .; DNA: TGTGCCAGCAGTTTCGGACCGCGAGCTAACTATGGCTACACCTTC; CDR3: CASSFGPRANYGYTF